The source of this T cell receptor beta chain is a study of T cell responses to AZD1222 COVID-19 vaccine. Here immunoSEQ multiplex PCR was the method, and the copy in TCRdb shows in-frame clones only, minus some. Here the sample spans about 120,000 clones, around 82% being singletons. Regarding the study as a whole: Targets within unmutated variant regions were reportedly found for nearly half of spike-specific TCRs. Recipients of two AZD1222 doses showed rising Spike-specific TCR breadth and depth. Donors skewed white British and female; clonal diversity was possibly underestimated. Repertoire sampling was restricted to post-peak T cell response timepoints.

A remark on this clone: The antigen is unknown.

Germline loops: CDR1 SGHAT, CDR2 FQNNGV. The CDR3 spans 15 residues. With V trimmed by 4 bases and J by 5 bases, 4 bases remained unmatched. This sequence was found in an adult in good health. This chain connects TRBV11-2 to TRBJ1-5; 11 bases are shared with TRBD1. The sample consisted of peripheral blood, taken on day 0 of AZD1222 vaccination. Written as DNA, the CDR3 is TGTGCCAGCAGCTCGGGGACAGGGGGGGATCAGCCCCAGCATTTT. Its protein product is CASSSGTGGDQPQHF.